This record looks at one TCR beta chain sequence and its context. Its antigen is still unknown. This entry is derived from a study of shared clonotypes between healthy human individuals. Regarding the study as a whole: The authors sampled blood alone, and tissue repertoires likely differ. A handful of donors showed sharing of approximately 5% of naive CD4 clonotypes.

Method: immunoSEQ multiplex PCR; TCRdb's copy keeps in-frame clones and lacks some. The sample lists 2.5 million or so clones; 90% to 95% were seen once. Germline CDR1 reads GTSNPN; CDR2 reads SVGIG (reference sequence). V lost 0 bases and J lost 4, with 15 bases in between. This CDR3 contains 15 residues. The source is a man between 18 and 35 years old in good health. The chain couples TRBV30 to TRBJ1-2; D is unresolved. Sequencing was carried out using naive CD4+ T cells sorted from blood. Regarding subset: CD45RA+ positively selected. CDR3 protein: CAWSVGRYSTYGYTF. The CDR3 DNA follows: TGTGCCTGGAGTGTAGGGAGATACAGTACCTATGGCTACACCTTC.